The table lists the clone carrying this TCR beta chain with a few counts. The antigen is unknown. This entry is derived from a study of cytomegalovirus exposure and HLA in healthy donors. CDR1 is SNHLY, CDR2 FYNNEI, per germline. The CDR3 sequence is 12 residues long. V lost 5 bases and J lost 10, with 11 bases in between. A multiplex PCR was run with 60 Vbeta primers and 13 Jbeta primers. The assay was immunoSEQ multiplex PCR, and TCRdb's table has in-frame clones only and misses some. In the table there are 65,000 to 75,000 clones, 65% to 80% of which are singletons. Overall study results and limits: V segments that were indistinguishable, TRBV6-2 and TRBV6-3 among them, were omitted from analysis. The listing of 150 to 200 TCR beta chains classed them as cytomegalovirus-associated.

The sample consisted of PBMCs. The chain employs TRBV2 and TRBJ1-4; possibly TRBD1 for D (6 bases). This sequence was found in a man in his forties or fifties in good health and CMV-seropositive. The CDR3 nucleotides are TGTGCCAGCAGTAACAGGGAGGGAAAACTGTTTTTT. This codes for CASSNREGKLFF.